This T cell receptor beta chain was identified in a study of OX40 agonist ivuxolimab in advanced cancers. In the study overall: The costimulatory receptor OX40 (CD134) was targeted by ivuxolimab, a fully human IgG2 agonistic monoclonal antibody. The paper describes the monotherapy dose-escalation part (N ≈ 50 patients) of the phase I trial of ivuxolimab. Patients were allowed to have had prior anti-PD-1, anti-PD-L1 or anti-CTLA-4 therapy, and 30% to 40% of the dose-escalation patients had previously received checkpoint inhibitors. Intravenous ivuxolimab was administered to patients every 2 weeks at six dose levels: 0.01, 0.1, 0.3, 1.5, 3 and 10 mg/kg. Three dose-escalation patients achieved partial responses, one with hepatocellular carcinoma and two with cutaneous melanoma. Of the roughly 51 dose-escalation patients, hepatocellular carcinoma was present in about 20, melanoma in around 15, renal cell carcinoma in 9 and head and neck cancer in 9. The purpose of peripheral TCRbeta sequencing was to test whether ivuxolimab changed TCR sequence diversity and led to clonal T-cell expansion. A male proportion of under 85% and a mean age of 60 years, ranging from roughly 20 to 80, were recorded for the dose-escalation cohort. General findings and caveats noted by the study authors: Antigen specificity was not determined for the clonally expanded peripheral T cells. In the 0.1-3.0 mg/kg groups, partial responders were among the patients with the lowest normalized peripheral clonal expansion, particularly in CD8+ T cells. Low levels of normalized T-cell clonal expansion were also seen in some nonresponding patients. At doses of 0.1 to 3.0 mg/kg, clonal expansion of both CD4+ and CD8+ T cells in blood was seen between baseline and week 6. After ivuxolimab, CD8+ T cells had more expanded clones than CD4+ T cells on average.

As regards this clone: There is no known antigen for this receptor. No base qualities exist here, and no much larger clone lies one base off it.

Genomic DNA was isolated from the sorted cells so that the TCRbeta CDR3 region could be sequenced. The immunoSEQ Assay was used for sequencing of TCRbeta CDR3 regions. TCRdb stores this immuneACCESS table with in-frame sequences only. Part of the clones is absent; in the studies checked, under half of the shortfall reflects unresolved V genes, and no reason is known for the rest. For this sample the table gives around 74,000 clones, of which about 90% were detected only once. Of the sample, nearly 0.55% is held by the ten largest clones. The junction shows trimming of 3 bases on V and 0 bases on J, plus 9 bases between the germline ends. Per the germline V gene, SGHNT is the CDR1 and YENEEA is the CDR2. The CDR3 starts with the cysteine, ends with the phenylalanine, and has 15 residues. CDR3 DNA only is kept here, 45 bases in frame from base 1. Patients with autoimmune disease history or receiving systemic immunosuppression were excluded from the trial. Peripheral blood for TCR sequencing was collected from all dose cohorts at baseline, on cycle 4 day 1, and on cycle 7 day 1. Samples came from an open-label, multicenter, first-in-human phase I dose-escalation trial of ivuxolimab. Adults with locally advanced or metastatic head and neck squamous cell, hepatocellular, melanoma or renal cell carcinoma were enrolled in the trial. CD4+ and CD8+ T cells were sorted separately from peripheral blood before TCR sequencing.

The TCR was taken from an adult with an advanced solid tumor such as melanoma, head and neck, liver or kidney cancer. Here the sequenced sample was CD4+ or CD8+ T cells sorted from blood, taken in a trial of the OX40 agonist ivuxolimab. The chain is assembled from TRBV11-3 and TRBJ1-3, with a tentative D gene TRBD1 over 5 matching bases. The CDR3 reads CASSFQQDSGNTIYF. The DNA is TGTGCCAGCAGCTTTCAACAGGACTCTGGAAACACCATATATTTT.